The 17 T cell receptor beta chains given below trace back to one sample, sequenced in a study of blood T cells in healthy people across ages. The authors ran a second PCR of about 7 to 11 cycles using a sample-barcoded 5' primer and a J-beta primer mix. TCRdb redid the calling of the 5' RACE reads with MiXCR, one entry per CDR3 protein. The sample has some 1.4 million distinct CDR3 sequences, 40% to 50% seen once. Sequencing input: blood. The receptors shown here come from a young woman in good health.

The rearrangement uses TRBV9 and TRBJ2-5, with a possible D match to TRBD2 (5 bases). Deletions cut 0 bases from V and 0 bases from J, with 12 bases between. CDR1 SGDLS and CDR2 YYNGEE come from the germline V gene. The CDR3 is 16 amino acids. The CDR3 nucleotides are TGTGCCAGCAGCGTAGATGGTGGGGAGTACCAAGAGACCCAGTACTTC. Its protein is CASSVDGGEYQETQYF. Together with reference TRBV9 and TRBJ2-5, the CDR3 gives the full variable domain: DSGVTQTPKHLITATGQRVTLRCSPRSGDLSVYWYQQSLDQGLQFLIQYYNGEERAKGNILERFSAQQFPDLHSELNLSSLELGDSALYFCASSVDGGEYQETQYFGPGTRLLVL.

The sample holds a few counts of this clonotype. V gene TRBV27 combines with J gene TRBJ1-6; no definite D call. The CDR3 is 15 amino acids. The germline V gene encodes CDR1 MNHEY and CDR2 SMNVEV (reference sequence). V was pared by 4 bases and J by 9 bases, with 16 bases between. The CDR3 reads CASSSLEEGSSPLHF. CDR3 nucleotide sequence: TGTGCCAGCAGTTCCCTTGAGGAGGGATCTTCACCCCTCCACTTT.

V is TRBV10-3 and J is TRBJ2-2, with 8 nucleotides matching TRBD1. The CDR3 has 20 amino acids. The junction had 23 bases not matched to a gene; V was cut back by 6 bases and J by 5 bases. The germline V gene encodes CDR1 ENHRY and CDR2 SYGVKD. The CDR3 protein is CAISPLNLNPGQGATGELFF. The CDR3 nucleotides are TGTGCCATCAGCCCCCTTAATCTTAATCCAGGCCAGGGGGCGACCGGGGAGCTGTTTTTT.

This clonotype was detected a few times. V is TRBV2 and J is TRBJ2-7; D might be TRBD2 (6 bases). Germline V CDR1 and CDR2: SNHLY, FYNNEI. This CDR3 spans 13 amino acids. V dropped 3 bases and J dropped 0 bases, with 6 bases sitting between them. The CDR3, as DNA: TGTGCCAGCAGTGAGGACTACTCCTACGAGCAGTACTTC. Its translation is CASSEDYSYEQYF. Looking up the rest from reference TRBV2 and TRBJ2-7 gives the full variable domain: EPEVTQTPSHQVTQMGQEVILRCVPISNHLYFYWYRQILGQKVEFLVSFYNNEISEKSEIFDDQFSVERPDGSNFTLKIRSTKLEDSAMYFCASSEDYSYEQYFGPGTRLTVT.

On this clonotype: This may be a read error, as it is one base from a much larger clone. The chain has TRBV29-1 and TRBJ2-7; D assignment may be TRBD1 or TRBD2 (5 bases each). CDR1 and CDR2 from the germline V gene are SQVTM and ANQGSEA. The V and J ends lost 2 bases and 3 bases respectively, with 17 bases between them. The CDR3 has 15 amino acids. The CDR3: CSVELVTRGLYEQYF. CDR3 sequence (DNA): TGCAGCGTTGAATTGGTCACCCGGGGCCTCTACGAGCAGTACTTC.

This clonotype was detected only a few times. The CDR3 is CASSGTSGYLRDEQFF. The DNA for the CDR3 is TGTGCCAGCAGCGGGACTAGCGGGTACCTGCGCGATGAGCAGTTCTTC. The chain carries TRBV27 and TRBJ2-1; the match to TRBD2 covers 12 bases. The ends lost 6 bases at V and 8 bases at J; junction bases unmatched: 11. The CDR3 extends over 16 amino acids. From germline, CDR1 is MNHEY and CDR2 SMNVEV (reference sequence).

This clonotype showed up just once. This sequence may be a read error, since a much larger clone differs from it by one base. This rearrangement joins TRBV5-1 to TRBJ2-7; the match to TRBD1 covers 9 bases. Trimming took 4 bases from V and 7 from J; bases not matched to a gene: 12. The CDR3 is made up of 15 amino acids. Germline loops: CDR1 SGHRS, CDR2 YFSETQ. DNA for the CDR3: TGCGCCAGCAGCAGGACAGGGGCCGAGTACAATGAGCAGTACTTC. Protein sequence: CASSRTGAEYNEQYF.

This clonotype has just a few counts. The genes are TRBV29-1 and TRBJ1-1; maybe TRBD1 (5 bases). Trimming removed 4 bases from V and 10 bases from J, with 16 bases in between. This CDR3 comprises 12 residues. The germline gives CDR1 SQVTM, CDR2 ANQGSEA. In DNA form, the CDR3 reads TGCAGCGTTGTGGGGGAGCGGAGTGGAGCTTTCTTT. Protein sequence: CSVVGERSGAFF. The complete variable domain, with remaining parts taken from reference TRBV29-1 and TRBJ1-1, reads SAVISQKPSRDICQRGTSLTIQCQVDSQVTMMFWYRQQPGQSLTLIATANQGSEATYESGFVIDKFPISRPNLTFSTLTVSNMSPEDSSIYLCSVVGERSGAFFGQGTRLTVV.

This clonotype is a singleton in its sample. This chain uses TRBV20-1 with TRBJ2-3; D not resolved. The V and J ends lost 1 base and 0 bases respectively, with 20 bases between them. The CDR3 is 18 amino acids. Germline lookup yields CDR1 DFQATT and CDR2 SNEGSKA (reference sequence). The CDR3 region is CSARGSLTYYGSTDTQYF. CDR3 DNA: TGCAGTGCTAGAGGCTCCCTAACTTATTATGGGAGCACAGATACGCAGTATTTT.

In this sample, this clonotype turned up once. Given a much more abundant clone one base away, this may be a read error. V is TRBV29-1 and J is TRBJ2-7, with D possibly matching TRBD2 (6 bases). Looked up from germline, CDR1 is SQVTM and CDR2 is ANQGSEA. The CDR3 extends over 11 amino acids. CDR3 nucleotide sequence: TGCGGCGCCGAGCGGGCCTACGAGCAGTACTTC. As protein: CGAERAYEQYF.

The chain couples TRBV29-1 to TRBJ2-1; 9 bases map to TRBD2. The germline CDR1 and CDR2 sequences are SQVTM and ANQGSEA. This CDR3 has 13 residues. J gave up 14 bases and V 6 bases, and 14 bases lay outside the gene matches. CDR3 coding DNA: TGCAGCGTCGCCCTGGAAAGCGGGAGGTCGGAGTTCTTC. The encoded protein is CSVALESGRSEFF.

The V call is TRBV5-1, the J call TRBJ2-4, with D perhaps matching TRBD2 (7 bases). Germline CDR1 is SGHRS and CDR2 is YFSETQ. The CDR3 totals 15 residues. Between the trimmed V and J ends, which lost 4 bases and 13 bases, there was a span of 24 bases. As DNA, the CDR3 is TGCGCCAGCAGCGGGTGGGGGGGCCTTTGTCAGGAGCAGTACTTC. Protein sequence: CASSGWGGLCQEQYF.

This clonotype was found a few times. The chain carries TRBV28 and TRBJ1-1; D unclear. The CDR3 sequence is 11 residues long. Trimming left V 6 bases short and J 4 bases short, with 6 bases between. Germline-derived CDR1 and CDR2 are MDHEN and SYDVKM. CDR3 region: CASSNITEAFF. The CDR3 DNA sequence: TGTGCCAGCAGCAACATCACTGAAGCTTTCTTT.

In its sample, this clonotype was seen a few times. V gene TRBV24-1 combines with J gene TRBJ2-1; the match to TRBD1 covers 8 bases. Germline lookup yields CDR1 KGHDR and CDR2 SFDVKD. CDR3 size: 15 residues. With V trimmed by 9 bases and J by 1 base, 7 bases remained unmatched. The CDR3 DNA is TGTGCCACCTCATCAGGGGGCGGGTCCTACAATGAGCAGTTCTTC. Its translation: CATSSGGGSYNEQFF.

This rearrangement joins TRBV7-8 to TRBJ2-1; the D gene is possibly TRBD1 (5 bases). Trimming removed 4 bases at V and 15 bases at J, with 22 bases between. This CDR3 has 14 residues. CDR1 and CDR2 from the germline V gene are SGHVS and FQNEAQ. CDR3 DNA sequence: TGTGCCAGCAGCTCCCGCGACAGAGGATCAAATCTGTTCTTC. Encoded protein: CASSSRDRGSNLFF. The full variable domain, with the rest looked up from reference TRBV7-8 and TRBJ2-1, is GAGVSQSPRYKVAKRGQDVALRCDPISGHVSLFWYQQALGQGPEFLTYFQNEAQLDKSGLPSDRFFAERPEGSVSTLKIQRTQQEDSAVYLCASSSRDRGSNLFFGPGTRLTVL.

The genes are TRBV19 and TRBJ2-1, with 14 bases aligning to TRBD2. Germline CDR1 reads LNHDA; CDR2 reads SQIVND (reference sequence). Trimming took 5 bases from V and 12 from J; bases not matched to a gene: 9. The CDR3 is 15 residues long. The CDR3 loop reads CASSPPGLAGAGQFF. The CDR3 DNA follows: TGTGCCAGTAGTCCCCCGGGACTAGCGGGAGCCGGGCAGTTCTTC.

The chain recombines TRBV20-1 with TRBJ2-1; weak D call: TRBD2 (5 bases). Germline V lookup: CDR1 DFQATT, CDR2 SNEGSKA (reference sequence). With 3 bases removed from V and 4 bases from J, the gap between germline ends came to 19 bases. CDR3 length: 16 residues. The CDR3 sequence: CSASSLVASSYNEQFF. In nucleotides, the CDR3 is TGCAGTGCTAGTTCACTAGTAGCTTCTTCGTACAATGAGCAGTTCTTC.